These T cell receptor beta chains were read from a single sample in a study of blood T cell repertoires in COVID-19. TCRdb's table, derived via immunoSEQ multiplex PCR, lists solely in-frame clones and lacks some. The sample consists of a few hundred thousand clones, approximately 87% of them appearing once. Material: peripheral blood. Receptor source: a man in his 60s who had recovered from COVID-19. Both conserved end residues are part of each CDR3. The D gene is left open where the match is weak. Clone size is stated in some rows and not others, as once, few, many or a class when expanded.

d_call: -
clone_size: -
v_call: TRBV5-5
j_call: TRBJ1-4
cdr3_aa: CASSLGGDHKAEKLFF
cdr3_nt: TGTGCCAGCAGCTTGGGGGGGGACCACAAAGCTGAAAAACTGTTTTTT

d_call: TRBD1
clone_size: -
v_call: TRBV24-1
j_call: TRBJ1-4
cdr3_aa: CATSDFGQGGEKLFF
cdr3_nt: TGTGCCACCAGTGATTTTGGACAGGGAGGTGAAAAACTGTTTTTT

d_call: -
clone_size: -
v_call: TRBV5-1
j_call: TRBJ2-2
cdr3_aa: CASSLDGGDTGELFF
cdr3_nt: TGCGCCAGCAGCTTGGATGGCGGAGACACCGGGGAGCTGTTTTTT

d_call: -
clone_size: -
v_call: TRBV7-2
j_call: TRBJ1-1
cdr3_aa: CASNMGHLTNTEAFF
cdr3_nt: TGTGCCAGCAACATGGGACATTTAACCAACACTGAAGCTTTCTTT

d_call: TRBD1
clone_size: -
v_call: TRBV6-1
j_call: TRBJ2-7
cdr3_aa: CASSEFGQGAYEQYF
cdr3_nt: TGTGCCAGCAGTGAATTTGGACAGGGAGCCTACGAGCAGTACTTC

d_call: -
clone_size: -
v_call: TRBV5-1
j_call: TRBJ1-1
cdr3_aa: CASSLHLNTEAFF
cdr3_nt: TGCGCCAGCAGCTTGCATCTGAACACTGAAGCTTTCTTT

d_call: TRBD1
clone_size: -
v_call: TRBV6-6
j_call: TRBJ2-7
cdr3_aa: CASNFGTGPYEQYF
cdr3_nt: TGTGCCAGCAATTTCGGGACAGGGCCTTACGAGCAGTACTTC

d_call: -
clone_size: -
v_call: TRBV5-4
j_call: TRBJ1-1
cdr3_aa: CASSFSSHTEAFF
cdr3_nt: TGTGCCAGCAGCTTCAGTTCCCACACTGAAGCTTTCTTT

d_call: -
clone_size: -
v_call: TRBV9
j_call: TRBJ1-4
cdr3_aa: CASSADSLNEKLFF
cdr3_nt: TGTGCCAGCAGCGCGGACAGCCTTAATGAAAAACTGTTTTTT

d_call: -
clone_size: -
v_call: TRBV28
j_call: TRBJ1-2
cdr3_aa: CASSLWGSGGLANYGYTF
cdr3_nt: TGTGCCAGCAGTTTATGGGGCTCCGGAGGGTTGGCTAACTATGGCTACACCTTC

d_call: TRBD1
clone_size: -
v_call: TRBV12-5
j_call: TRBJ2-4
cdr3_aa: CASGLGRDSVKNIQYF
cdr3_nt: TGTGCTAGTGGTTTGGGCCGGGACAGTGTCAAAAACATTCAGTACTTC

d_call: TRBD2
clone_size: -
v_call: TRBV3-1/TRBV3-2
j_call: TRBJ2-7
cdr3_aa: CASSQYDINHSGRTDEQYF
cdr3_nt: TGTGCCAGCAGCCAATACGACATAAATCATAGCGGGAGGACGGACGAGCAGTACTTC

d_call: TRBD1
clone_size: -
v_call: TRBV7-2
j_call: TRBJ1-3
cdr3_aa: CASSGVTGNTIYF
cdr3_nt: TGTGCCAGCAGCGGCGTGACAGGGAACACCATATATTTT

d_call: -
clone_size: -
v_call: TRBV3-1/TRBV3-2
j_call: TRBJ2-5
cdr3_aa: CASSPTRGTQETQYF
cdr3_nt: TGTGCCAGCAGCCCAACCCGCGGGACCCAAGAGACCCAGTACTTC

d_call: -
clone_size: -
v_call: TRBV5-1
j_call: TRBJ1-2
cdr3_aa: CASSLATGNYGYTF
cdr3_nt: TGCGCCAGCAGCTTGGCGACGGGGAACTATGGCTACACCTTC

d_call: -
clone_size: -
v_call: TRBV7-9
j_call: TRBJ1-6
cdr3_aa: CASSGTESSYNSPLHF
cdr3_nt: TGTGCCAGCAGTGGAACGGAGAGCTCCTATAATTCACCCCTCCACTTT

d_call: -
clone_size: -
v_call: TRBV19
j_call: TRBJ1-5
cdr3_aa: CASSIDYRAAGNQPQHF
cdr3_nt: TGTGCCAGTAGTATAGATTACAGGGCGGCGGGCAATCAGCCCCAGCATTTT

d_call: -
clone_size: -
v_call: TRBV9
j_call: TRBJ2-7
cdr3_aa: CASSVGQGPNYEQYF
cdr3_nt: TGTGCCAGCAGCGTAGGGCAGGGGCCAAACTACGAGCAGTACTTC

d_call: TRBD1
clone_size: once
v_call: TRBV5-1
j_call: TRBJ2-1
cdr3_aa: CASSFRPTGNDEQFF
cdr3_nt: TGCGCCAGCAGCTTCCGGCCGACAGGGAACGATGAGCAGTTCTTC

d_call: TRBD1
clone_size: -
v_call: TRBV9
j_call: TRBJ2-5
cdr3_aa: CASSARGPGVETQYF
cdr3_nt: TGTGCCAGCAGCGCCAGGGGGCCCGGAGTGGAGACCCAGTACTTC

d_call: -
clone_size: -
v_call: TRBV30
j_call: TRBJ1-2
cdr3_aa: CAWKFGGGNYGYTF
cdr3_nt: TGTGCCTGGAAGTTCGGGGGAGGGAACTATGGCTACACCTTC

d_call: TRBD1
clone_size: many
v_call: TRBV30
j_call: TRBJ1-5
cdr3_aa: CAWGGQGNQPQHF
cdr3_nt: TGTGCCTGGGGGGGACAGGGCAATCAGCCCCAGCATTTT

d_call: -
clone_size: -
v_call: TRBV27
j_call: TRBJ2-3
cdr3_aa: CASSHAGGDTQYF
cdr3_nt: TGTGCCAGCAGTCACGCCGGTGGAGATACGCAGTATTTT

d_call: TRBD2
clone_size: once
v_call: TRBV27
j_call: TRBJ2-5
cdr3_aa: CASSSLREGETQYF
cdr3_nt: TGTGCCAGCAGTTCATTGCGGGAGGGGGAGACCCAGTACTTC

d_call: TRBD1
clone_size: once
v_call: TRBV6-1
j_call: TRBJ2-6
cdr3_aa: CASGVGQGIGANVLTF
cdr3_nt: TGTGCCAGCGGTGTGGGACAGGGAATAGGGGCCAACGTCCTGACTTTC

d_call: TRBD1
clone_size: once
v_call: TRBV19
j_call: TRBJ2-7
cdr3_aa: CASSMLGQGSYEQYF
cdr3_nt: TGTGCCAGTAGTATGCTGGGACAGGGCTCCTACGAGCAGTACTTC

d_call: -
clone_size: -
v_call: TRBV5-8
j_call: TRBJ1-5
cdr3_aa: CASSFGDNEPQHF
cdr3_nt: TGTGCCAGCAGCTTCGGGGACAATGAGCCCCAGCATTTT

d_call: -
clone_size: -
v_call: TRBV6-5
j_call: TRBJ2-3
cdr3_aa: CASSYVGQGTDTQYF
cdr3_nt: TGTGCCAGCAGTTACGTCGGGCAGGGAACAGATACGCAGTATTTT

d_call: TRBD2
clone_size: -
v_call: TRBV19
j_call: TRBJ2-3
cdr3_aa: CASRRGTSATLLGSDTQYF
cdr3_nt: TGTGCCAGTAGAAGAGGGACTAGCGCAACCCTACTGGGATCAGATACGCAGTATTTT